This T cell receptor (beta chain) was recovered during a study of T-cell memory formation after mild COVID-19. As for the study in general: Clusters of TCRs were largely donor specific. Points from the study as a whole: Mainly CM and EM harbored the contracting CD4+ clones; mainly EMRA harbored the CD8+ ones. Clones shrinking from day 15 to 85 showed even CD4/CD8 mixes; later expanders tilted CD4+.

In its sample, this clonotype was seen once. What it binds is not known. Germline CDR1 reads KGHDR; CDR2 reads SFDVKD. CDR3 length: 17 amino acids. The J segment lost 0 bases and the V segment lost 5 bases, leaving 7 bases of the junction unmatched. TCRalpha and TCRbeta libraries used 5'RACE with constant-segment primers and UMIs. TCRdb processed the 5' RACE reads anew with MiXCR; each CDR3 protein has one entry. This sample has hundreds of thousands of distinct CDR3 sequences, with roughly 23% found just once. The rearrangement joins TRBV24-1 to TRBJ1-5; 9 bases are a match to TRBD1. Material: PBMCs or a T cell subset sorted from them (not recorded which). The receptor's source is an adult woman who had mild COVID-19 (a few samples of this study predate the infection). Cell type and time point are not known. CDR3 loop: CATSGGQGRYSNQPQHF. CDR3 coding DNA: TGTGCCACCAGTGGAGGACAGGGGCGTTATAGCAATCAGCCCCAGCATTTT.